This T cell receptor (beta chain) was retrieved from a study of shared clonotypes between healthy human individuals. Only one count was recorded for this clone. The V gene lost 1 base and the J gene lost 10 bases, with 11 bases spanning the gap. Germline V CDR1 and CDR2: SQVTM, ANQGSEA. The length of the CDR3 is 11 residues. At the deep level, the assay was run. TCRdb keeps only in-frame clones here, not all; method: immunoSEQ multiplex PCR. The sample shows about 2.4 million clones, 90% to 95% of them seen only once. What was sequenced was naive CD4+ T cells from PBMCs. The subset: CD45RA+ positively selected. This clonotype was obtained from a man aged 18 to 29 in good health. Some clones in this sample may be carry-over from other donors' samples. The chain is built from TRBV29-1 and TRBJ2-7, with D perhaps matching TRBD1 (6 bases). The CDR3 DNA is TGCAGCGTTGAAGCCACGGGACATCAGTACTTC. It yields the protein CSVEATGHQYF.